This note documents a single TCR beta chain sequence. As yet, its antigen is unknown. The data derive from a study of T cell responses to AZD1222 COVID-19 vaccine. Overall study findings and caveats: Scientists sampled the repertoires only once the peak T cell response had passed. Clonal diversity may have been underestimated, and the donors were mostly white British, with more females than males.

The CDR3 spans 15 residues. Germline loops: CDR1 LNHNV, CDR2 YYDKDF (reference sequence). V was pared by 3 bases and J by 6 bases, with 14 bases between. Repertoires were generated with immunoSEQ multiplex PCR, while TCRdb's copy carries only in-frame clones and drops some. The sample lists under 200,000 clones, about 89% occurring once. The source material was peripheral blood, sampled on day 0 of MenACWY control vaccination. The chain has TRBV15 and TRBJ2-2, with D perhaps matching TRBD1 (6 bases). The TCR sequence derives from an adult in good health. The CDR3 loop is CATSRALSGAGELFF. The CDR3 DNA reads as TGTGCCACCAGCAGGGCCCTCTCAGGGGCCGGGGAGCTGTTTTTT.